Each of the 7 T cell receptor beta chains below was sequenced from the same sample in a study of blood T cell repertoires in COVID-19. Only in-frame clones appear in the TCRdb table, and some are missing; sequencing was by immunoSEQ multiplex PCR. This table holds 250,000 to 300,000 clones, 86% found once. Material: peripheral blood. These receptors all stem from a woman in her thirties with COVID-19, enrolled during active disease.

V usage is TRBV3-1 (or the pseudogene TRBV3-2) and J usage is TRBJ1-1; D is unclear. This CDR3 comprises 16 residues. Trimming took off 3 bases at V and 7 bases at J, with 21 bases between the two ends. Germline V CDR1 and CDR2: LGHDT, YNNKEL (reference sequence). CDR3 sequence: CASSHGRRLPVGEAFF. The CDR3 bases are TGTGCCAGCAGCCACGGCCGGCGGCTCCCAGTGGGTGAAGCTTTCTTT.

This clone appeared a single time. The junction differs from germline at one of its ends, possibly a read error. V and J are TRBV7-9 and TRBJ2-1, with TRBD1 matching 7 bases. Germline assignment: CDR1 SEHNR and CDR2 FQNEAQ (reference sequence). The CDR3 has 13 residues. The CDR3 DNA follows: TGTGCCGGCAGCCTCAGGGGGACCGATGAGCAGTTCTTC. Translated, it gives CAGSLRGTDEQFF.

CDR3 sequence: CASRITTGGMGGYTF. The CDR3 bases are TGTGCCAGCAGAATAACTACAGGGGGCATGGGGGGCTACACCTTC. The chain uses TRBV6-5 and TRBJ1-2; 9 nucleotides match TRBD1. The V and J ends lost 6 bases and 8 bases, in that order; junction bases with no gene match: 13. CDR3 length equals 15 residues. From germline, CDR1 is MNHEY and CDR2 SVGAGI.

The sample holds one count of this clone. CDR3: CASSRQGAGATEAFF. The CDR3 coding sequence is TGTGCCAGCAGCAGACAGGGGGCGGGGGCCACTGAAGCTTTCTTT. This chain links TRBV6-5 with TRBJ1-1; 10 bases map to TRBD1. This CDR3 comprises 15 residues. V lost 6 bases, J lost 4 bases, and 8 bases stayed unmatched. Germline CDR1 and CDR2: MNHEY and SVGAGI.

This chain connects TRBV6-5 to TRBJ2-2; 10 positions agree with TRBD2. Germline V gene sequence: CDR1 MNHEY, CDR2 SVGAGI. V trimming: 6 bases; J trimming: 6 bases; junction bases outside the gene matches: 7. The CDR3 contains 15 residues. The CDR3 DNA reads as TGTGCCAGCAGATTACTAGCGGGGTGGCCCGGGGAGCTGTTTTTT. Its protein product is CASRLLAGWPGELFF.

The rearrangement uses TRBV10-1 and TRBJ2-2, with a possible D match to TRBD2 (7 bases). This CDR3 is 14 amino acids long. Trimming took off 5 bases at V and 6 bases at J, with 13 bases between the two ends. Germline lookup yields CDR1 WNHNN and CDR2 SYGVQD (reference sequence). CDR3 DNA: TGCGCCAGCAGTCGAGGCGGGGGCCCCGGGGAGCTGTTTTTT. Its protein product is CASSRGGGPGELFF.

The chain links TRBV4-2 to TRBJ2-1, with a possible D match to TRBD2 (6 bases). This CDR3 contains 16 residues. CDR1 and CDR2 from the germline V gene are LGHNA and YNFKEQ. Trimming left V 3 bases short and J 2 bases short, with 14 bases between. The CDR3 DNA reads TGTGCCAGCAGCCACTTAGCGGTGACCGCCTACAATGAGCAGTTCTTC. As protein: CASSHLAVTAYNEQFF.